These 4 T cell receptor beta chains were sequenced from one sample in a study of blood T cell repertoires in COVID-19. The repertoire was sequenced with immunoSEQ multiplex PCR; TCRdb's copy has only in-frame clones and lacks some. The sample holds about 280,000 clones; 80% to 90% are singletons and the top ten take 9.5% to 12%. What was sequenced was peripheral blood. The receptors shown here come from a woman aged 70-85 years with acute or convalescent COVID-19.

The chain uses TRBV5-4 and TRBJ1-2; unclear D gene. CDR1 and CDR2 (germline): SGHNT, YYREEE (reference sequence). CDR3 length: 15 residues. V shed 0 bases and J shed 1 base, with 10 bases lying between them. CDR3 DNA sequence: TGTGCCAGCAGCTTGGGACACGTATTTAACTATGGCTACACCTTC. Translated: CASSLGHVFNYGYTF.

The chain employs TRBV5-1 and TRBJ2-1; 10 bases are shared with TRBD1. V lost 7 bases, J lost 7 bases, and 8 bases stayed unmatched. CDR1 is SGHRS and CDR2 is YFSETQ in the germline V gene. This CDR3 region has 14 residues. CDR3 nucleotide sequence: TGCGCCAGCCGGTGGACAGGGGGAATAAATGAGCAGTTCTTC. It specifies CASRWTGGINEQFF.

This clone has only a few counts. The J gene is TRBJ2-4, the V gene TRBV6-2 or TRBV6-3, with a possible D match to TRBD1 (6 bases). Per the germline V gene, CDR1 is MNHEY and CDR2 is SVGEGT. The V and J ends lost 2 bases and 1 base respectively, with 12 bases between them. There are 16 residues in the CDR3. For the CDR3, the DNA is TGTGCCAGCAGTTACGGGGGCCAGGGGGCCAAAAACATTCAGTACTTC. It is translated as CASSYGGQGAKNIQYF.

The rearrangement uses TRBV7-9 and TRBJ1-1, with no clear D. Trimming took off 5 bases at V and 10 bases at J, with 17 bases between the two ends. The CDR3 length is 13 residues. Germline V gene sequence: CDR1 SEHNR, CDR2 FQNEAQ (reference sequence). CDR3 sequence reads: CASSPREAGVAFF. In DNA, the CDR3 is TGTGCCAGCAGCCCGCGGGAAGCCGGGGTAGCTTTCTTT.